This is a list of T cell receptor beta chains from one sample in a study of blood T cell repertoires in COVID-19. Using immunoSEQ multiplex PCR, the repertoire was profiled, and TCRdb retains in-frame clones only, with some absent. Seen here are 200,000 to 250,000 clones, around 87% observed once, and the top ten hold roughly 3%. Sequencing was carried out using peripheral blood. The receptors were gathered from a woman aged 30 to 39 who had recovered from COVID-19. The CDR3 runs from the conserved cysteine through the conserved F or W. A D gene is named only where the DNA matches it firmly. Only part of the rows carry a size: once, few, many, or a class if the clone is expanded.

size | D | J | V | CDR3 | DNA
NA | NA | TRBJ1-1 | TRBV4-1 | CASSNGEAFF | TGCGCCAGCAGCAACGGTGAAGCTTTCTTT
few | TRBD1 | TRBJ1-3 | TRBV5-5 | CASGQGNSGNTIYF | TGTGCCAGCGGACAGGGGAACTCTGGAAACACCATATATTTT
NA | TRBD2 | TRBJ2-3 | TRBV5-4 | CASRIDPGLDFTSTDTQYF | TGTGCCAGCAGGATCGATCCGGGACTAGACTTCACTAGCACAGATACGCAGTATTTT
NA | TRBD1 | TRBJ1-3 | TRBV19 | CASSWGQADGNTIYF | TGTGCCAGTAGTTGGGGACAGGCGGATGGAAACACCATATATTTT
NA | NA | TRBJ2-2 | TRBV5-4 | CASSPWGANTGELFF | TGTGCCAGCAGCCCGTGGGGGGCGAACACCGGGGAGCTGTTTTTT
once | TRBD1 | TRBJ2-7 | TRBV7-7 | CASSYRQGYEQYF | TGTGCCAGCAGCTATCGACAGGGCTACGAGCAGTACTTC
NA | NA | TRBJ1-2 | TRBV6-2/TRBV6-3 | CASSQSTVYGYTF | TGTGCCAGCAGTCAATCGACAGTCTATGGCTACACCTTC
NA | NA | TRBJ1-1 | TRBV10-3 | CAISGRGLNTEAFF | TGTGCCATCAGCGGTCGGGGGTTGAACACTGAAGCTTTCTTT
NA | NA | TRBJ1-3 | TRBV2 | CASTWRGVGNTIYF | TGTGCCAGCACCTGGCGGGGGGTTGGAAACACCATATATTTT
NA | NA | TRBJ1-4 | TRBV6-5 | CASRLEPTNEKLFF | TGTGCCAGCAGGTTGGAGCCAACTAATGAAAAACTGTTTTTT
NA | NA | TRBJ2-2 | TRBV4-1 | CASSQGPPGSNTGELFF | TGCGCCAGCAGCCAAGGGCCCCCAGGGTCGAACACCGGGGAGCTGTTTTTT
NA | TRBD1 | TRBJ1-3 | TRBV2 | CASMWTQGAAGNTIYF | TGTGCCAGCATGTGGACCCAGGGGGCAGCTGGAAACACCATATATTTT
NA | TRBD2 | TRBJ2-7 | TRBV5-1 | CASSSLAGGPYEQYF | TGCGCCAGCAGCTCACTAGCGGGGGGGCCTTACGAGCAGTACTTC
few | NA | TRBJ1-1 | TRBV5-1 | CASSAPTVNTEAFF | TGCGCCAGCAGCGCCCCGACAGTTAACACTGAAGCTTTCTTT
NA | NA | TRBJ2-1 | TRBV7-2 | CASSSYPGAGAANNEQFF | TGTGCCAGCAGCTCATACCCTGGGGCGGGGGCCGCGAACAATGAGCAGTTCTTC
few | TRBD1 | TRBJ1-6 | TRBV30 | CAWSGSTGTPLHF | TGTGCCTGGAGTGGATCGACAGGGACACCCCTCCACTTT
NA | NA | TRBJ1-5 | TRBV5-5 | CASSLEQHLNQPQHF | TGTGCCAGCAGCTTGGAACAGCACCTCAATCAGCCCCAGCATTTT
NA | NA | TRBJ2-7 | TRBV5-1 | CASSLGGVPTYEQYF | TGCGCCAGCAGCTTGGGGGGGGTACCAACCTACGAGCAGTACTTC
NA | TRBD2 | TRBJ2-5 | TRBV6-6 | CASSPGLAGARGETQYF | TGTGCCAGCAGTCCGGGACTAGCGGGGGCCAGGGGAGAGACCCAGTACTTC
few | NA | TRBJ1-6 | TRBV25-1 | CASSESQGANSPLHF | TGTGCCAGCAGTGAATCTCAGGGCGCAAATTCACCCCTCCACTTT